The clone carrying this T cell receptor (beta chain) was detected a few times. Combining iRepertoire HTBI primers with Arm-PCR of CDR3 regions, the authors built TCR beta libraries. One entry per CDR3 protein, called by TCRdb with MiXCR from the multiplex PCR reads. The repertoire consists of about 660,000 distinct CDR3 sequences, with about 32% occurring once and the leading ten covering around 40%. This sample is drawn from a study of regulatory T cells in long-lasting Graves disease. For the study at large: Persistence in Graves' disease required over 5 years of antithyroid drugs plus positive TSH receptor antibodies.

Trimming took 8 bases from V and 5 from J; bases not matched to a gene: 7. Per the germline V gene, CDR1 is PRHDT and CDR2 is FYEKMQ (reference sequence). This CDR3 is built from 14 residues. The time point here: persistent/refractory GD, antithyroid drugs over 5 years with positive TRAb. PBMC-derived RNA was used for the TCR library. The patients were drawn from one endocrinology department in Xi'an, China. The source was peripheral blood mononuclear cells (PBMCs), collected when the disease was refractory, from a patient treated with antithyroid drugs. The sequence was obtained from a female donor with Graves disease. The chain is built from TRBV13 and TRBJ1-3, with 9 bases lining up with TRBD1. The CDR3 here is CASGVTGGRNTIYF. The CDR3 DNA reads TGTGCCAGCGGGGTGACAGGGGGAAGAAACACCATATATTTT.